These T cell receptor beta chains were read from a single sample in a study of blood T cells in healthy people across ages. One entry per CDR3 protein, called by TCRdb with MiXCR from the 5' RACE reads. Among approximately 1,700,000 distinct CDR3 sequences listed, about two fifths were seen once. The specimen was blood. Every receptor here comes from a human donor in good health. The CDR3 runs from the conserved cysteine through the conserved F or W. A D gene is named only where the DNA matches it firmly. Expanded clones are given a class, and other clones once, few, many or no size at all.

CDR3 protein: CAIRDGAGETQYF
CDR3 DNA: TGTGCCATCAGGGACGGAGCGGGGGAGACCCAGTACTTC
clone size: many
J gene: TRBJ2-5
D gene: TRBD2
V gene: TRBV10-3

CDR3 protein: CASSYSGQDYGYTF
CDR3 DNA: TGTGCCAGCAGTTACTCGGGACAGGACTATGGCTACACCTTC
clone size: many
J gene: TRBJ1-2
D gene: TRBD1
V gene: TRBV6-6

CDR3 protein: CASSKMGVIGEKLFF
CDR3 DNA: TGTGCCAGCAGCAAGATGGGGGTGATTGGGGAAAAACTGTTTTTT
clone size: -
J gene: TRBJ1-4
D gene: -
V gene: TRBV7-6

CDR3 protein: CASSQGLAGNNEQYF
CDR3 DNA: TGTGCCAGCAGCCAAGGACTAGCGGGCAACAATGAGCAGTACTTC
clone size: -
J gene: TRBJ2-4
D gene: TRBD2
V gene: TRBV3-1

CDR3 protein: CASSSRTSGFNEQYF
CDR3 DNA: TGTGCCAGCAGCTCAAGGACTAGCGGATTCAACGAGCAGTACTTC
clone size: -
J gene: TRBJ2-7
D gene: TRBD2
V gene: TRBV7-9

CDR3 protein: CASKGGKNTEAFF
CDR3 DNA: TGTGCCAGCAAGGGGGGAAAAAACACTGAAGCTTTCTTT
clone size: -
J gene: TRBJ1-1
D gene: -
V gene: TRBV9

CDR3 protein: CASSVGRVMNTEAFF
CDR3 DNA: TGTGCCAGCAGCGTAGGGCGGGTCATGAACACTGAAGCTTTCTTT
clone size: -
J gene: TRBJ1-1
D gene: -
V gene: TRBV9

CDR3 protein: CASSPGAGDGGYTF
CDR3 DNA: TGTGCCAGCAGCCCCGGGGCAGGGGACGGTGGCTACACCTTC
clone size: few
J gene: TRBJ1-2
D gene: -
V gene: TRBV12-3/TRBV12-4

CDR3 protein: CASSLGGTGPLKEQFF
CDR3 DNA: TGTGCCAGCAGCTTGGGTGGGACAGGTCCCCTGAAAGAGCAGTTCTTC
clone size: -
J gene: TRBJ2-1
D gene: TRBD1
V gene: TRBV7-2

CDR3 protein: CASSSQGSLFIAFF
CDR3 DNA: TGTGCCAGCAGTTCCCAGGGGAGTCTTTTTATAGCTTTCTTT
clone size: -
J gene: TRBJ1-1
D gene: -
V gene: TRBV28

CDR3 protein: CASSLFGGGTEAFF
CDR3 DNA: TGCGCCAGCAGCTTGTTTGGAGGGGGGACTGAAGCTTTCTTT
clone size: few
J gene: TRBJ1-1
D gene: -
V gene: TRBV5-1

CDR3 protein: CSVALETEAFF
CDR3 DNA: TGCAGCGTCGCCCTTGAGACTGAAGCTTTCTTT
clone size: -
J gene: TRBJ1-1
D gene: -
V gene: TRBV29-1

CDR3 protein: CASSSNLGGGGETQYF
CDR3 DNA: TGTGCCAGCAGCTCTAATCTCGGGGGTGGAGGAGAGACCCAGTACTTC
clone size: few
J gene: TRBJ2-5
D gene: -
V gene: TRBV7-3

CDR3 protein: CASSLARTGVGNNEQFF
CDR3 DNA: TGTGCCAGCAGCTTAGCCCGGACAGGGGTGGGGAACAATGAGCAGTTCTTC
clone size: -
J gene: TRBJ2-1
D gene: TRBD1
V gene: TRBV7-8

CDR3 protein: CASSYSSGPGNTIYF
CDR3 DNA: TGTGCCAGCAGTTACTCGAGTGGCCCTGGAAACACCATATATTTT
clone size: -
J gene: TRBJ1-3
D gene: -
V gene: TRBV6-2/TRBV6-3

CDR3 protein: CSSRGGALNEQFF
CDR3 DNA: TGCAGCTCACGGGGGGGAGCCCTTAATGAGCAGTTCTTC
clone size: -
J gene: TRBJ2-1
D gene: TRBD2
V gene: TRBV29-1

CDR3 protein: CASSWGVGTKDNEQFF
CDR3 DNA: TGCGCCAGCAGCTGGGGGGTAGGGACTAAGGACAATGAGCAGTTCTTC
clone size: -
J gene: TRBJ2-1
D gene: TRBD2
V gene: TRBV5-1

CDR3 protein: CASSPMGDRDTGYTF
CDR3 DNA: TGCGCCAGCAGCCCGATGGGTGACAGGGATACTGGCTACACCTTC
clone size: -
J gene: TRBJ1-2
D gene: TRBD1
V gene: TRBV5-1

CDR3 protein: CASSLGLAGAIAYEQYF
CDR3 DNA: TGTGCCAGCAGCTTGGGACTAGCGGGGGCAATTGCCTACGAGCAGTACTTC
clone size: -
J gene: TRBJ2-7
D gene: TRBD2
V gene: TRBV11-2

CDR3 protein: CASSSPRQATNEKLFF
CDR3 DNA: TGTGCCAGCAGCTCCCCCCGACAGGCAACTAATGAAAAACTGTTTTTT
clone size: -
J gene: TRBJ1-4
D gene: -
V gene: TRBV7-9

CDR3 protein: CSVEGWQGIGTQYF
CDR3 DNA: TGCAGCGTTGAAGGATGGCAGGGCATCGGGACCCAGTACTTC
clone size: many
J gene: TRBJ2-5
D gene: -
V gene: TRBV29-1

CDR3 protein: CASRGLAGVETQYF
CDR3 DNA: TGTGCCAGCAGAGGACTAGCGGGGGTAGAGACCCAGTACTTC
clone size: many
J gene: TRBJ2-5
D gene: TRBD2
V gene: TRBV6-4

CDR3 protein: CASSYSNGPVEQFF
CDR3 DNA: TGTGCCAGCAGTTACTCTAACGGGCCCGTTGAGCAGTTCTTC
clone size: once
J gene: TRBJ2-1
D gene: -
V gene: TRBV6-5

CDR3 protein: CASSPTVVRGRGYTF
CDR3 DNA: TGCGCCAGCAGTCCGACGGTGGTAAGGGGACGTGGCTACACCTTC
clone size: -
J gene: TRBJ1-2
D gene: -
V gene: TRBV5-1

CDR3 protein: CASSHVEGRGYNEQFF
CDR3 DNA: TGCGCCAGCAGCCACGTCGAGGGTCGGGGCTACAATGAGCAGTTCTTC
clone size: few
J gene: TRBJ2-1
D gene: -
V gene: TRBV4-3

CDR3 protein: CASSEPQNNEQFF
CDR3 DNA: TGTGCCAGCAGTGAACCACAGAACAATGAGCAGTTCTTC
clone size: -
J gene: TRBJ2-1
D gene: -
V gene: TRBV6-1

CDR3 protein: CASSVDRDPTEAFF
CDR3 DNA: TGTGCCAGCAGTGTTGACAGGGACCCCACTGAAGCTTTCTTT
clone size: -
J gene: TRBJ1-1
D gene: TRBD1
V gene: TRBV25-1

CDR3 protein: CASSPRTGGVEQYF
CDR3 DNA: TGCGCCAGCAGCCCCCGGACAGGGGGCGTCGAGCAGTACTTC
clone size: -
J gene: TRBJ2-7
D gene: TRBD1
V gene: TRBV4-3

CDR3 protein: CASSVDPDQPQHF
CDR3 DNA: TGTGCCAGCAGCGTAGACCCCGATCAGCCCCAGCATTTT
clone size: many
J gene: TRBJ1-5
D gene: -
V gene: TRBV9

CDR3 protein: CASSAGGDYGYTF
CDR3 DNA: TGTGCCAGCAGCGCAGGGGGCGACTATGGCTACACCTTC
clone size: many
J gene: TRBJ1-2
D gene: TRBD1
V gene: TRBV9

CDR3 protein: CSAPNSGTSADTQYF
CDR3 DNA: TGCAGTGCTCCGAACTCCGGGACTAGCGCAGATACGCAGTATTTT
clone size: few
J gene: TRBJ2-3
D gene: TRBD2
V gene: TRBV20-1

CDR3 protein: CASSQRPNEKLFF
CDR3 DNA: TGTGCCAGCAGCCAGAGGCCCAATGAAAAACTGTTTTTT
clone size: -
J gene: TRBJ1-4
D gene: -
V gene: TRBV7-2

CDR3 protein: CASSLGQRGNNEQFF
CDR3 DNA: TGTGCCAGCAGCTTAGGCCAGCGGGGGAACAATGAGCAGTTCTTC
clone size: few
J gene: TRBJ2-1
D gene: TRBD2
V gene: TRBV7-8

CDR3 protein: CASSPLYWGAGEKLFF
CDR3 DNA: TGCGCCAGCAGCCCTTTATATTGGGGGGCAGGTGAAAAACTGTTTTTT
clone size: -
J gene: TRBJ1-4
D gene: -
V gene: TRBV4-3

CDR3 protein: CASSPWDRGDEQFF
CDR3 DNA: TGTGCCAGCAGCCCCTGGGACAGGGGGGATGAGCAGTTCTTC
clone size: few
J gene: TRBJ2-1
D gene: TRBD1
V gene: TRBV7-2

CDR3 protein: CASSSVAGFYNEQFF
CDR3 DNA: TGTGCCAGCAGTTCAGTAGCGGGTTTTTACAATGAGCAGTTCTTC
clone size: -
J gene: TRBJ2-1
D gene: TRBD2
V gene: TRBV27

CDR3 protein: CSARSRDRGLDYEQYF
CDR3 DNA: TGCAGTGCTAGGAGCCGGGACAGGGGTCTCGACTACGAGCAGTACTTC
clone size: -
J gene: TRBJ2-7
D gene: TRBD1
V gene: TRBV20-1

CDR3 protein: CASSSPLGTSGGGGFTDTQYF
CDR3 DNA: TGTGCCAGCAGCTCACCCCTTGGGACTAGCGGGGGGGGAGGGTTCACAGATACGCAGTATTTT
clone size: -
J gene: TRBJ2-3
D gene: TRBD2
V gene: TRBV11-2

CDR3 protein: CASSLTGNYQPQHF
CDR3 DNA: TGTGCCAGCAGCCTGACAGGGAATTATCAGCCCCAGCATTTT
clone size: -
J gene: TRBJ1-5
D gene: TRBD1
V gene: TRBV4-2

CDR3 protein: CASRGLVETQYF
CDR3 DNA: TGTGCCAGCAGGGGACTAGTGGAGACCCAGTACTTC
clone size: few
J gene: TRBJ2-5
D gene: TRBD2
V gene: TRBV12-3/TRBV12-4

CDR3 protein: CSARGAHTEAFF
CDR3 DNA: TGCAGTGCTAGAGGGGCACACACTGAAGCTTTCTTT
clone size: once
J gene: TRBJ1-1
D gene: -
V gene: TRBV20-1

CDR3 protein: CASSLLLAGSGEQYF
CDR3 DNA: TGTGCCAGCAGCCTCCTACTAGCGGGGTCGGGAGAGCAGTACTTC
clone size: few
J gene: TRBJ2-7
D gene: TRBD2
V gene: TRBV4-2

CDR3 protein: CASSQGLAGGFSGEQFF
CDR3 DNA: TGTGCCAGCAGCCAGGGACTAGCGGGGGGATTTTCAGGGGAGCAGTTCTTC
clone size: few
J gene: TRBJ2-1
D gene: TRBD2
V gene: TRBV7-2

CDR3 protein: CASSSQAGLTDTQYF
CDR3 DNA: TGCGCCAGCAGCTCTCAAGCGGGGCTCACAGATACGCAGTATTTT
clone size: -
J gene: TRBJ2-3
D gene: TRBD2
V gene: TRBV5-1

CDR3 protein: CATSRANEKLFF
CDR3 DNA: TGTGCCACCAGCAGAGCAAATGAAAAACTGTTTTTT
clone size: -
J gene: TRBJ1-4
D gene: -
V gene: TRBV15

CDR3 protein: CASSLGAESGANVLTF
CDR3 DNA: TGTGCCAGCAGCCTCGGGGCAGAATCTGGGGCCAACGTCCTGACTTTC
clone size: few
J gene: TRBJ2-6
D gene: -
V gene: TRBV7-3

CDR3 protein: CASSLVSASSTDTQYF
CDR3 DNA: TGTGCCAGCAGCTTAGTATCGGCATCTAGCACAGATACGCAGTATTTT
clone size: -
J gene: TRBJ2-3
D gene: -
V gene: TRBV7-2

CDR3 protein: CASRRLTGVNTEAFF
CDR3 DNA: TGTGCCAGTAGGCGTCTGACAGGGGTGAACACTGAAGCTTTCTTT
clone size: few
J gene: TRBJ1-1
D gene: TRBD1
V gene: TRBV5-4

CDR3 protein: CASRDTQPYEQYF
CDR3 DNA: TGTGCCAGCCGGGACACACAGCCCTACGAGCAGTACTTC
clone size: few
J gene: TRBJ2-7
D gene: -
V gene: TRBV28

CDR3 protein: CASSQDGVGDISYNEQFF
CDR3 DNA: TGCGCCAGCAGCCAAGACGGGGTGGGGGACATCTCCTACAATGAGCAGTTCTTC
clone size: -
J gene: TRBJ2-1
D gene: -
V gene: TRBV4-3

CDR3 protein: CSVENRGQAANYGHTF
CDR3 DNA: TGCAGTGTCGAGAACAGGGGACAGGCTGCTAACTATGGCCACACCTTC
clone size: -
J gene: TRBJ1-2
D gene: TRBD1
V gene: TRBV20-1

CDR3 protein: CASGEQFF
CDR3 DNA: TGTGCCAGCGGTGAGCAGTTCTTC
clone size: few
J gene: TRBJ2-1
D gene: -
V gene: TRBV7-9

CDR3 protein: CASSPQVGQGGTDTQYF
CDR3 DNA: TGTGCCAGCTCACCACAGGTCGGACAGGGGGGCACAGATACGCAGTATTTT
clone size: -
J gene: TRBJ2-3
D gene: TRBD1
V gene: TRBV18

CDR3 protein: CASSLEGGGMLGEKLFF
CDR3 DNA: TGTGCCAGCAGCTTAGAGGGGGGCGGAATGTTGGGTGAAAAACTGTTTTTT
clone size: few
J gene: TRBJ1-4
D gene: -
V gene: TRBV7-2

CDR3 protein: CASSQEASLTKNIQYF
CDR3 DNA: TGTGCCAGCAGCCAAGAAGCTAGCCTGACCAAAAACATTCAGTACTTC
clone size: few
J gene: TRBJ2-4
D gene: -
V gene: TRBV4-2

CDR3 protein: CSANRQGYNEQFF
CDR3 DNA: TGCAGTGCTAACCGACAGGGCTACAATGAGCAGTTCTTC
clone size: few
J gene: TRBJ2-1
D gene: TRBD1
V gene: TRBV20-1